One sample yielded the 12 T cell receptor beta chains listed below, sequenced in a study of CD8+ T cells in alopecia areata. Regarding treatment: oral pan-JAK inhibitor, 5-10 mg twice daily. RNA was extracted and reverse transcribed into cDNA as the sequencing template. Sequencing used immunoSEQ multiplex PCR; TCRdb keeps in-frame clones, though not all of them. This table has around 100,000 clones, around 50% appearing once. The sample here was CD8+ T cells sorted from blood, taken at week 24, from a patient treated with tofacitinib. The receptors were sampled from a human donor with alopecia areata.

The chain recombines TRBV7-8 with TRBJ2-1; 9 bases are a match to TRBD2. The CDR3 runs 16 residues. J lost 3 bases, V lost 1 base, and 4 bases had no gene match. Germline lookup yields CDR1 SGHVS and CDR2 FQNEAQ. CDR3 protein: CASSLDQRGDYNEQFF. The CDR3 DNA reads as TGTGCCAGCAGCTTAGATCAGCGGGGGGACTACAATGAGCAGTTCTTC.

This rearrangement joins TRBV7-9 to TRBJ2-7; D not certain. There are 13 residues in the CDR3. Germline loops: CDR1 SEHNR, CDR2 FQNEAQ (reference sequence). The V gene lost 5 bases and the J gene lost 2 bases, with 10 bases spanning the gap. The CDR3 region has the DNA TGTGCCAGCAGCGAGATTATCCCCTACGAGCAGTACTTC. Its protein product is CASSEIIPYEQYF.

This clone was counted ten times or more. The V gene is TRBV7-3, the J gene TRBJ2-7; 8 positions agree with TRBD1. The CDR3 has 13 amino acids. V shed 3 bases and J 3 bases; nucleotides not matched to a gene: 1. CDR1 and CDR2 from the germline V gene are SGHTA and FQGTGA. DNA of the CDR3: TGTGCCAGCAGCTTTGGGACAGGCTACGAGCAGTACTTC. Its protein product is CASSFGTGYEQYF.

On this clone itself: This sample also contains other DNA sequences that code for the same CDR3. V and J are TRBV6-5 and TRBJ2-5; D is unresolved. CDR1 and CDR2 (germline): MNHEY, SVGAGI. V lost 2 bases and J 4 bases, leaving 5 bases between the germline ends. The CDR3 contains 12 residues. CDR3 sequence: CASSYGGETQYF. The CDR3 DNA reads as TGTGCCAGCAGTTACGGCGGAGAGACCCAGTACTTC.

The V and J genes are TRBV7-9 and TRBJ1-2, with 9 bases identical to TRBD1. V was pared by 1 base and J by 6 bases, with 6 bases of the junction left unmatched. This CDR3 is built from 15 residues. The germline CDR1 and CDR2 sequences are SEHNR and FQNEAQ (reference sequence). The CDR3 sequence: CASSLGTGGIHGYTF. The CDR3 DNA follows: TGTGCCAGCAGCTTAGGAACAGGGGGCATCCATGGCTACACCTTC.

The chain carries TRBV30 and TRBJ2-1; 8 bases fit TRBD1. This CDR3 has 15 residues. Germline trimming cut 4 bases from V and 4 bases from J; bases unmatched to any gene: 9. Germline V lookup: CDR1 GTSNPN, CDR2 SVGIG (reference sequence). Here the CDR3 reads CAWNRQGSGYNEQFF. For the CDR3, the DNA is TGTGCCTGGAATCGACAGGGGTCCGGTTACAATGAGCAGTTCTTC.

This clone was picked up a small number of times. The genes are TRBV7-9 and TRBJ1-2; the match to TRBD1 covers 7 bases. J gave up 4 bases and V 2 bases, and 10 bases lay outside the gene matches. CDR3 size: 16 residues. The germline CDR1 and CDR2 sequences are SEHNR and FQNEAQ (reference sequence). CDR3 DNA: TGTGCCAGCAGCTTAATCCGAAGGGGGCTTAGCTATGGCTACACCTTC. Amino acid sequence: CASSLIRRGLSYGYTF. Together with reference TRBV7-9 and TRBJ1-2, the CDR3 gives the full variable domain: DTGVSQNPRHKITKRGQNVTFRCDPISEHNRLYWYRQTLGQGPEFLTYFQNEAQLEKSRLLSDRFSAERPKGSFSTLEIQRTEQGDSAMYLCASSLIRRGLSYGYTFGSGTRLTVV.

This rearrangement joins TRBV15 to TRBJ2-4; D is undetermined. Germline V CDR1 and CDR2: LNHNV, YYDKDF (reference sequence). V lost 0 bases and J 0 bases, leaving 9 bases between the germline ends. The CDR3 extends over 16 amino acids. The CDR3 is CATSREAVGAKNIQYF. The CDR3 DNA reads as TGTGCCACCAGCAGAGAGGCAGTGGGAGCCAAAAACATTCAGTACTTC. Supplemented by reference TRBV15 and TRBJ2-4, the full variable domain reads DAMVIQNPRYQVTQFGKPVTLSCSQTLNHNVMYWYQQKSSQAPKLLFHYYDKDFNNEADTPDNFQSRRPNTSFCFLDIRSPGLGDTAMYLCATSREAVGAKNIQYFGAGTRLSVL.

This clone has at least ten counts. The chain carries TRBV11-1 and TRBJ2-3, with a tentative D call TRBD1 (6 bases). V lost 1 base to trimming and J lost 1 base, with 6 bases between them. The CDR3 runs to 14 residues. The germline V gene encodes CDR1 SGHAT and CDR2 FQDESV (reference sequence). This chain's CDR3 is CASSLDRGTDTQYF. The CDR3 DNA follows: TGTGCCAGCAGCTTAGACAGGGGCACAGATACGCAGTATTTT.

The rearrangement joins TRBV13 to TRBJ2-5; D is ambiguous. This CDR3 comprises 14 residues. Germline CDR1 is PRHDT and CDR2 is FYEKMQ (reference sequence). V lost 2 bases to trimming and J lost 0 bases, with 7 bases between them. The CDR3 sequence is CASSLHQYQETQYF. CDR3 nucleotides: TGTGCCAGCAGCTTACATCAGTACCAAGAGACCCAGTACTTC.

This chain joins TRBV19 and TRBJ2-1, with TRBD2 matching 7 bases. The trim removed 5 bases at V and 8 bases at J, leaving 15 bases unmatched. The CDR3 extends over 16 amino acids. Germline CDR1 LNHDA, CDR2 SQIVND (reference sequence). CDR3 in DNA: TGTGCCAGTAGTGCTGTCGGGACGGGGACTAACTATGAGCAGTTCTTC. Amino acids: CASSAVGTGTNYEQFF.

This clone was detected only a few times. The genes are TRBV10-3 and TRBJ2-7, with 7 bases lining up with TRBD2. From germline, CDR1 is ENHRY and CDR2 SYGVKD. The trim removed 8 bases at V and 0 bases at J, leaving 4 bases unmatched. This CDR3 is 13 amino acids long. CDR3 in amino acids: CAISSGDSYEQYF. CDR3 bases: TGTGCCATCTCCAGCGGGGACTCCTACGAGCAGTACTTC.